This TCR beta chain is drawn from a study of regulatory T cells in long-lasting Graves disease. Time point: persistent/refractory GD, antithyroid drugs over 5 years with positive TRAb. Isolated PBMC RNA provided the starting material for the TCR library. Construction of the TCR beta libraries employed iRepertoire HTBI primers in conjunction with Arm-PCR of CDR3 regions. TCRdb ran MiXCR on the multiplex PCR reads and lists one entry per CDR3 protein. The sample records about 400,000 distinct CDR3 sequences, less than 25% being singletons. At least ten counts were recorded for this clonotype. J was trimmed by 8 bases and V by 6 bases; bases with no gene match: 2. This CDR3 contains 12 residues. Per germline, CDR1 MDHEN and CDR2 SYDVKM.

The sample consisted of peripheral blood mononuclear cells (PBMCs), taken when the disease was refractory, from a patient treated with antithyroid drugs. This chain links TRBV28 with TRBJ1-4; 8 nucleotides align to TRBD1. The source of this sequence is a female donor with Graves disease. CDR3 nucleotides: TGTGCCAGCAGCCGGGACAGGGAAAAACTGTTTTTT. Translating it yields CASSRDREKLFF.